The 16 T cell receptor beta chains listed next were all sequenced from one sample in a study of T cell clonality in common variable immunodeficiency. Broader study findings: Fewer deletions and N-nucleotide insertions were reportedly seen in common variable immunodeficiency TCR beta sequences.

Data came from immunoSEQ multiplex PCR; TCRdb stores just in-frame clones and leaves some out. In total the sample includes around 30,000 clones, none of them seen once. These receptors have no known antigen. Source material: peripheral blood mononuclear cells. All receptors come from a human donor with common variable immunodeficiency.

This clone was seen repeatedly, ten times or more. The chain's CDR3 is CASSLANTGAQETQYF. The covered CDR3 bases are TGCGCCAGCAGCTTGGCCAACACAGGGGCCCAAGAGACC. This chain uses TRBV5-1 with TRBJ2-5; 7 bases map to TRBD1. The CDR3 end lies 3 residues beyond the end of the read and is filled in from the germline J gene. The CDR3 totals 16 residues. The germline V gene encodes CDR1 SGHRS and CDR2 YFSETQ. V lost 0 bases, J lost 1 base, and 6 bases stayed unmatched. The full variable domain, completed using reference TRBV5-1 and TRBJ2-5, is KAGVTQTPRYLIKTRGQQVTLSCSPISGHRSVSWYQQTPGQGLQFLFEYFSETQRNKGNFPGRFSGRQFSNSRSEMNVSTLELGDSALYLCASSLANTGAQETQYFGPGTRLLVL.

This clone occurred many times. The read terminates 3 residues before the CDR3 end, so the remaining end is supplied by the germline J gene. The V and J genes are TRBV10-1 and TRBJ1-1, with 7 nucleotides matching TRBD1. The CDR3 is 14 residues long. The V gene end was trimmed by 6 bases and the J gene end by 3 bases; junction bases not matched to a gene: 7. Germline V gene sequence: CDR1 WNHNN, CDR2 SYGVQD (reference sequence). The CDR3 bases that were read are TGCGCCAGCAGGAGGGGTCAGGGGGACACTGAA. As protein: CASRRGQGDTE. The full CDR3 reads CASRRGQGDTEAFF.

Only a few counts were recorded for this clone. The read is 3 residues too short to cover the CDR3 end, so that end is filled in from the germline J gene. The V gene is TRBV5-8, the J gene TRBJ2-5, with unresolved D. This CDR3 contains 14 residues. Trimming took 2 bases from V and 1 from J, leaving 9 bases between them. Germline CDR1 and CDR2: SGHTS and YDEGEE. The CDR3: CASSLDLTQETQYF. The covered CDR3 bases are TGTGCCAGCAGCTTAGACTTGACCCAAGAGACC.

Only a few counts were recorded for this clone. The read finishes 3 residues shy of the CDR3 end, and the germline J gene is used to complete it. J is TRBJ2-1 and V is TRBV13; D unclear. Trimming took off 9 bases at V and 7 bases at J, with 13 bases between the two ends. Germline values: CDR1 PRHDT, CDR2 FYEKMQ (reference sequence). The CDR3 runs to 12 residues. The CDR3 sequence is CASARGQNEQFF. CDR3 bases read: TGTGCCAGTGCTCGAGGTCAAAATGAG.

At least ten counts were recorded for this clone. The read finishes 3 residues shy of the CDR3 end, and the germline J gene is used to complete it. The chain is built from TRBV7-9 and TRBJ2-7; tentative D call: TRBD2 (7 bases). CDR3 length: 15 amino acids. Between the trimmed V and J ends, which lost 5 bases and 4 bases, there was a span of 18 bases. Per germline, CDR1 SEHNR and CDR2 FQNEAQ (reference sequence). CDR3 loop: CASSRDGGRRYEQYF. The part of the CDR3 DNA that was read is TGTGCCAGCAGCAGGGACGGGGGGCGAAGGTACGAG.

This clone was counted many times. Read sequence stops 3 residues before the CDR3 end, and the germline J gene provides the missing end. The V and J genes are TRBV29-1 and TRBJ2-2, with 14 bases that match TRBD2. CDR3 length: 19 amino acids. V was pared by 6 bases and J by 4 bases, with 16 bases of the junction left unmatched. Per germline, CDR1 SQVTM and CDR2 ANQGSEA. The part of the CDR3 DNA that was read is TGCAGCGTAAAACTCGGGACTAGCGGGAGTCTTCCGGTCACCGGGGAG. Its protein is CSVKLGTSGSLPVTGE. The entire CDR3 sequence reads CSVKLGTSGSLPVTGELFF.

Ten or more counts support this clone. From the germline J gene comes the end of the CDR3, since the read stops 3 residues before it. This sequence joins TRBV2 and TRBJ1-4; possibly TRBD1 for D (6 bases). The CDR3 sequence is 16 residues long. V gave up 0 bases and J gave up 3 bases, with 11 bases separating them. Looked up from germline, CDR1 is SNHLY and CDR2 is FYNNEI. The sequenced part of the CDR3 DNA is TGTGCCAGCAGTGAAGCGGCCGAGGGGGCTAATGAAAAA. This translates into CASSEAAEGANEK. The entire CDR3 is CASSEAAEGANEKLFF.

This clone was observed at least ten times. The read ends 3 residues before the CDR3 terminus; that terminus is restored from the germline J gene. V and J are TRBV10-3 and TRBJ2-3; perhaps TRBD2 as D (5 bases). Between the trimmed V and J ends, which lost 0 bases and 2 bases, there was a span of 18 bases. This CDR3 region has 18 residues. Germline CDR1 reads ENHRY; CDR2 reads SYGVKD. Incomplete CDR3 DNA: TGTGCCATCAGTGAGTCGATTGGGAGCGGACTGTTCACAGATACG. Its protein product is CAISESIGSGLFTDT. The CDR3, in full, reads CAISESIGSGLFTDTQYF.

This clone was observed a handful of times. The CDR3 goes on 3 residues after the read ends, and that part is filled in from the germline J gene. The chain couples TRBV6-1 to TRBJ1-1; 9 bases are a match to TRBD1. This CDR3 has 14 residues. The germline V gene encodes CDR1 MNHNS and CDR2 SASEGT. The covered CDR3 bases are TGTGCCAGCAGTGACACAGGGGGCCCCGTAGAG. This encodes CASSDTGGPVE. The whole CDR3 is CASSDTGGPVEAFF.

This clone came up a few times. Sequencing ends 3 residues short of the CDR3 end; the germline J gene provides the rest. This chain uses TRBV19 with TRBJ2-5; 7 nucleotides align to TRBD1. The CDR3 totals 13 residues. CDR1 and CDR2 from the germline V gene are LNHDA and SQIVND (reference sequence). Trimming at V came to 6 bases and at J to 5 bases, leaving 6 bases not matched to a gene. Incomplete CDR3 DNA: TGTGCCAGTAGGGGACAGTTTAGGGAGACC. It yields the protein CASRGQFRET. The entire CDR3 is CASRGQFRETQYF.

This clone occurred many times. The read halts 3 residues ahead of the CDR3 end, with the missing end drawn from the germline J gene. V usage is TRBV20-1 and J usage is TRBJ1-2; maybe TRBD1 (5 bases). Germline-derived CDR1 and CDR2 are DFQATT and SNEGSKA (reference sequence). CDR3 length equals 15 residues. CDR3 DNA, as far as it was read: TGCAGTGCTGGGACTCCTAGAGGTTCGGGATTCGGC. Translated: CSAGTPRGSGFG. The whole CDR3 sequence reads CSAGTPRGSGFGYTF.

This clone was observed at least ten times. The read ends 3 residues before the CDR3 terminus; that terminus is restored from the germline J gene. The genes are TRBV19 and TRBJ2-6; D call uncertain. Germline V lookup: CDR1 LNHDA, CDR2 SQIVND (reference sequence). With 7 bases removed from V and 0 bases from J, the gap between germline ends came to 10 bases. The CDR3 contains 15 residues. The sequenced part of the CDR3 DNA is TGTGCCAGTACGAGGCAGAGCTCTGGGGCCAACGTC. Its protein product is CASTRQSSGANV. The full CDR3 protein is CASTRQSSGANVLTF.

This clone appeared many times. Read sequence stops 3 residues before the CDR3 end, and the germline J gene provides the missing end. The chain has TRBV7-3 and TRBJ2-3; TRBD2 matches 8 bases. The J segment lost 5 bases and the V segment lost 3 bases, leaving 7 bases of the junction unmatched. This CDR3 spans 15 amino acids. Germline loops: CDR1 SGHTA, CDR2 FQGTGA. Incomplete CDR3 DNA: TGTGCCAGCAGCTTTAGCGGGACCCCGGGAGATACG. Translation: CASSFSGTPGDT. The full CDR3 protein reads CASSFSGTPGDTQYF.

As concerns this clone: The read ends 3 residues early relative to the CDR3; the germline J gene fills the gap. V gene TRBV11-2 combines with J gene TRBJ2-5; D is uncertain. V dropped 2 bases and J dropped 5 bases, with 9 bases sitting between them. This CDR3 is 13 amino acids long. CDR1 SGHAT and CDR2 FQNNGV come from the germline V gene. Here the CDR3 reads CASSLTAEETQYF. Incomplete CDR3 DNA: TGTGCCAGCAGCTTAACAGCAGAGGAGACC.

There are many counts of this clone. Read sequence stops 3 residues before the CDR3 end, and the germline J gene provides the missing end. J is TRBJ2-5 and V is TRBV28, with 10 nucleotides matching TRBD2. Trimming at V came to 3 bases and at J to 2 bases, leaving 6 bases not matched to a gene. Germline values: CDR1 MDHEN, CDR2 SYDVKM. The CDR3 is 16 amino acids. CDR3 bases read: TGTGCCAGCAGTTTTCAACTAGCGGGACCGCAAGAGACC. Translating it yields CASSFQLAGPQET. The whole CDR3 is CASSFQLAGPQETQYF.

This clone was detected ten times or more. The observed sequence ends 3 residues before the CDR3 terminus, with the missing tail filled in from the germline J gene. The chain has TRBV18 and TRBJ1-2; 7 bases are shared with TRBD1. V shed 3 bases and J 3 bases; nucleotides not matched to a gene: 4. The CDR3 contains 14 residues. CDR1 and CDR2 (germline): KGHSH, LQKENI. CDR3 region: CASSPNQGDYGYTF. The CDR3 DNA, read in part, is TGTGCCAGCTCACCTAATCAGGGGGACTATGGC.